This T cell receptor beta chain was sequenced for a study of blood T cell repertoires in COVID-19. Background on the study: Acute and convalescent COVID-19 samples came from the United States, Italy and Spain.

The V gene's germline CDR1 is GTSNPN and CDR2 SVGIG (reference sequence). V lost 7 bases and J lost 7; bases outside the gene matches: 12. There are 16 residues in the CDR3. Self-reported history from a screening survey and questionnaire set each donor's cohort. In the original analysis: For nucleated cells, counts were estimated from reference gene primer amplification. Clones were sequenced by immunoSEQ multiplex PCR, and TCRdb holds only the in-frame ones, with some missing. Clone size and V and J calls were adopted from that table, with D and trimming inferred from the DNA. The profile covers some 460,000 clones, with around 87% appearing a single time and 0.7% taken by the ten largest.

Material: PBMCs or T cells enriched from blood (not recorded which). The TCR comes from a woman under 30 who had recovered from COVID-19. This chain connects TRBV30 to TRBJ2-2; 13 bases fit TRBD2. CDR3 region: CAYTGTSGVLVGELFF. The CDR3 nucleotides are TGTGCCTATACCGGGACTAGCGGGGTTCTTGTCGGGGAGCTGTTTTTT. The full variable domain, with the rest looked up from reference TRBV30 and TRBJ2-2, is SQTIHQWPATLVQPVGSPLSLECTVEGTSNPNLYWYRQAAGRGLQLLFYSVGIGQISSEVPQNLSASRPQDRQFILSSKKLLLSDSGFYLCAYTGTSGVLVGELFFGEGSRLTVL.